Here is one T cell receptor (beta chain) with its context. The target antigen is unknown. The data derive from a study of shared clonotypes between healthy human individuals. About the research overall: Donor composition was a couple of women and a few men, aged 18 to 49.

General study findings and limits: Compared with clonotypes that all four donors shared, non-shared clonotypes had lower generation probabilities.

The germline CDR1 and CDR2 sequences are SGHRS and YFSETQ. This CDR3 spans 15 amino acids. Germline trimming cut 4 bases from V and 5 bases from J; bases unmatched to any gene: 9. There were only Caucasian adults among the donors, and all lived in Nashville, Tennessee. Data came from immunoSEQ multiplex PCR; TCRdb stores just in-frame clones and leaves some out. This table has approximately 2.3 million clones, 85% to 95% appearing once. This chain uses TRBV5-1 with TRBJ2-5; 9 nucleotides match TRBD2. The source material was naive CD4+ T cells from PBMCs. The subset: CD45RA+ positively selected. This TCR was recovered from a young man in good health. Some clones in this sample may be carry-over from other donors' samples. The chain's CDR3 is CASSAGGAREETQYF. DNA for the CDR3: TGCGCCAGCAGCGCGGGGGGGGCCAGGGAGGAGACCCAGTACTTC. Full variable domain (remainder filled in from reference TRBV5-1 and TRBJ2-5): KAGVTQTPRYLIKTRGQQVTLSCSPISGHRSVSWYQQTPGQGLQFLFEYFSETQRNKGNFPGRFSGRQFSNSRSEMNVSTLELGDSALYLCASSAGGAREETQYFGPGTRLLVL.